The next 25 T cell receptor beta chains were all read from a single sample in a study of shared clonotypes between healthy human individuals. Terminally differentiated effector memory CD45RA+ cells were excluded from the naive CD8 cells, which were CD45RO-negative and positively selected for CCR7. Profiling relied on immunoSEQ multiplex PCR, and the TCRdb table lists in-frame clones only, not all of them. This sample has some 580,000 clones, with about 98% found just once. Sequenced: naive CD8+ T cells sorted from blood. The receptor source for this set is a man aged 25-45 years in good health.

The chain combines TRBV27 with TRBJ2-3; D may be TRBD2 (6 bases). V lost 2 bases to trimming and J lost 9 bases, with 12 bases between them. The germline CDR1 and CDR2 sequences are MNHEY and SMNVEV (reference sequence). The CDR3 totals 13 residues. The CDR3 DNA reads TGTGCCAGCAGTTTAAGCCTCGGGGGAACGCAGTATTTT. Translation: CASSLSLGGTQYF.

This chain joins TRBV11-2 and TRBJ1-2, with a tentative D call TRBD1 (5 bases). The CDR3 is 16 amino acids. Trimming stripped 2 bases from V and 3 bases from J, with 16 bases between. The germline gives CDR1 SGHAT, CDR2 FQNNGV. As DNA, the CDR3 is TGTGCCAGCAGCTTACTCCAGGGCCTAACCGACTATGGCTACACCTTC. Protein: CASSLLQGLTDYGYTF.

The V and J genes are TRBV7-9 and TRBJ2-1, with D perhaps TRBD2 (6 bases). This CDR3 is 14 amino acids long. The germline CDR1 and CDR2 sequences are SEHNR and FQNEAQ (reference sequence). The V end lost 4 bases, the J end lost 7 bases, and 14 bases lay between the germline ends. DNA for the CDR3: TGTGCCAGCAGCTCAGGAGGGCCCCTTAATGAGCAGTTCTTC. It yields the protein CASSSGGPLNEQFF.

The chain carries TRBV29-1 and TRBJ2-7, with 15 bases identical to TRBD2. Germline trimming cut 3 bases from V and 5 bases from J; bases unmatched to any gene: 20. CDR1 is SQVTM, CDR2 ANQGSEA, per germline. The CDR3 sequence is 20 residues long. CDR3 DNA sequence: TGCAGCGTTGATCGCCGCTTCGGACTAGCGGGAGGGCCAGGTCCCCACGAGCAGTACTTC. This sequence encodes CSVDRRFGLAGGPGPHEQYF.

Turning to this clone: The germline gene is not matched at one end of the junction; a read error may be the cause. The chain joins TRBV7-9 to TRBJ2-1, with a tentative D call TRBD2 (5 bases). The germline CDR1 and CDR2 sequences are SEHNR and FQNEAQ (reference sequence). CDR3 size: 10 residues. CDR3 in amino acids: CASSHMDSIF. The CDR3 coding sequence is TGTGCCAGCAGCCATATGGACTCGATCTTC.

The rearrangement joins TRBV19 to TRBJ2-2, with D tentatively TRBD1 (6 bases). This CDR3 spans 16 amino acids. Germline CDR1 and CDR2: LNHDA and SQIVND (reference sequence). Trimming cost V 4 bases and J 6 bases, with 18 bases left between them. The CDR3 loop reads CASSTRGYDVAGELFF. The CDR3 DNA is TGTGCCAGTAGTACCAGGGGTTATGATGTGGCCGGGGAGCTGTTTTTT.

The gene calls are TRBV10-3 and TRBJ2-1, with 8 bases matching TRBD2. The CDR3 is 16 amino acids. The V and J ends lost 4 bases and 5 bases, in that order; junction bases with no gene match: 10. CDR1 is ENHRY and CDR2 is SYGVKD in the germline V gene. CDR3 nucleotide sequence: TGTGCCATCAGTGCGAACGGGAGGGCCAAGGACAATGAGCAGTTCTTC. It is translated as CAISANGRAKDNEQFF.

CDR3 coding DNA: TGTGCCAGCAGCCCGCAAACCGGGACAGAGGGAAACACCATATATTTT. This codes for CASSPQTGTEGNTIYF. This chain joins TRBV9 and TRBJ1-3, with 7 bases identical to TRBD1. The V segment lost 4 bases and the J segment 4 bases; nucleotides outside the gene matches: 11. In germline, CDR1 is SGDLS, CDR2 YYNGEE. The CDR3 consists of 16 residues.

The chain couples TRBV5-4 to TRBJ2-1, with TRBD2 identical over 12 bases. Unmatched junction bases numbered 5, after V lost 5 bases and J lost 8 bases. Germline V gene lookup returns CDR1 SGHNT and CDR2 YYREEE (reference sequence). There are 14 residues in the CDR3. This CDR3 is CASRTSGSGDEQFF. As DNA, the CDR3 is TGTGCCAGCAGGACTAGCGGGAGTGGTGATGAGCAGTTCTTC.

The chain couples TRBV2 to TRBJ1-5; TRBD1 might be the D (5 bases). The CDR3 covers 10 residues. CDR1 and CDR2 (germline): SNHLY, FYNNEI. Trimming shortened V by 4 bases and J by 11 bases, and 6 bases separated the two germline ends. The CDR3 loop reads CASSGRAQHF. The CDR3 DNA follows: TGTGCCAGCAGTGGCAGGGCCCAGCATTTT.

This sequence joins TRBV6-1 and TRBJ2-7; D gene ambiguous. The CDR3 is 12 amino acids. Trimming removed 5 bases from V and 6 bases from J, with 11 bases in between. Germline V lookup: CDR1 MNHNS, CDR2 SASEGT. The DNA for the CDR3 is TGTGCCAGCAGTACTAATTCGGTCGAGCAGTACTTC. This translates into CASSTNSVEQYF.

The chain recombines TRBV9 with TRBJ2-1; D might be TRBD1 (5 bases). In germline, CDR1 is SGDLS, CDR2 YYNGEE. V lost 3 bases to trimming and J lost 9 bases, with 16 bases between them. The CDR3 length is 14 residues. The CDR3 here is CASSGGWQGGEQFF. CDR3 DNA sequence: TGTGCCAGCAGCGGGGGTTGGCAGGGCGGTGAGCAGTTCTTC.

CDR3 amino acids: CASRPGLAYYEQYF. CDR3 DNA: TGTGCCAGCAGACCGGGACTAGCTTATTACGAGCAGTACTTC. The V and J genes are TRBV6-5 and TRBJ2-7, with TRBD2 identical over 9 bases. The germline V gene has CDR1 MNHEY and CDR2 SVGAGI. The CDR3 covers 14 residues. Trimming cost V 6 bases and J 4 bases; bases outside gene matches: 7.

The chain carries TRBV7-8 and TRBJ2-7; no reliable D call. The CDR3 runs 17 residues. Germline lookup yields CDR1 SGHVS and CDR2 FQNEAQ. The V end was cut by 5 bases, the J end by 0 bases, with 20 bases between. The CDR3 bases are TGTGCCAGCAGCCTGTGGGCCTCAGGCGATCACTCCTACGAGCAGTACTTC. This codes for CASSLWASGDHSYEQYF.

The chain combines TRBV11-2 with TRBJ2-3, with D unclear. V lost 5 bases, J lost 2 bases, and 5 bases lay in between. This CDR3 is 12 amino acids long. Germline CDR1 reads SGHAT; CDR2 reads FQNNGV. The CDR3 reads CASSRYTDTQYF. The CDR3 nucleotides are TGTGCCAGCAGCCGTTACACAGATACGCAGTATTTT.

The chain couples TRBV4-2 to TRBJ1-1; TRBD1 matches 7 bases. The length of the CDR3 is 13 residues. Germline trimming cut 0 bases from V and 10 bases from J; bases unmatched to any gene: 5. Germline assignment: CDR1 LGHNA and CDR2 YNFKEQ. CDR3 residues: CASSQESRDRAFF. CDR3 bases: TGTGCCAGCAGCCAAGAAAGCCGGGACAGAGCTTTCTTT.

The V gene is TRBV2, the J gene TRBJ1-4; D call uncertain. Trimming stripped 3 bases from V and 1 base from J, with 6 bases between. This CDR3 is built from 14 residues. Per germline, CDR1 SNHLY and CDR2 FYNNEI. In nucleotides, the CDR3 is TGTGCCAGCAGTGATTGGGGAACTAATGAAAAACTGTTTTTT. This translates into CASSDWGTNEKLFF.

The rearrangement links TRBV6-5 to TRBJ2-1, with unresolved D. Deletions cut 2 bases from V and 9 bases from J, with 5 bases between. This CDR3 is 11 amino acids long. The germline V gene has CDR1 MNHEY and CDR2 SVGAGI. The CDR3 DNA reads as TGTGCCAGCAGTTACGGCAGTGAGCAGTTCTTC. Translating gives CASSYGSEQFF.

This clone was counted a single time. The V call is TRBV5-4, the J call TRBJ2-5; 8 nucleotides agree with TRBD1. CDR3 length: 16 amino acids. The V gene's germline CDR1 is SGHNT and CDR2 YYREEE (reference sequence). The V segment lost 3 bases and the J segment 5 bases; nucleotides outside the gene matches: 12. In nucleotides, the CDR3 is TGTGCCAGCAGCTCCCCGACCGGGACAGGTACTGAGACCCAGTACTTC. It codes for CASSSPTGTGTETQYF. Full variable domain (missing parts from reference TRBV5-4 and TRBJ2-5): ETGVTQSPTHLIKTRGQQVTLRCSSQSGHNTVSWYQQALGQGPQFIFQYYREEENGRGNFPPRFSGLQFPNYSSELNVNALELDDSALYLCASSSPTGTGTETQYFGPGTRLLVL.

This chain joins TRBV2 and TRBJ2-7; a weak D match, TRBD1 (5 bases). Germline V gene sequence: CDR1 SNHLY, CDR2 FYNNEI. This CDR3 spans 15 amino acids. Trimming cost V 7 bases and J 5 bases, with 21 bases left between them. CDR3 bases: TGTGCCAGCAATTTGAGGCACAGGTTGTTCAACGAGCAGTACTTC. Translation gives CASNLRHRLFNEQYF.

DNA of the CDR3: TGTGCCAGCAGCCCGAGTAGCGGAGAGCCTGAGCAGTTCTTC. It codes for CASSPSSGEPEQFF. The gene calls are TRBV2 and TRBJ2-1; maybe TRBD2 (6 bases). Germline CDR1 SNHLY, CDR2 FYNNEI. The CDR3 runs to 14 residues. V was pared by 6 bases and J by 9 bases, with 18 bases between.

Only one count was recorded for this clone. The rearrangement links TRBV7-6 to TRBJ2-1, with 7 bases lining up with TRBD2. With 5 bases clipped from V and 8 bases from J, the junction kept 15 bases outside the gene matches. This CDR3 has 16 amino acids. The V gene's germline CDR1 is SGHVS and CDR2 FNYEAQ. CDR3 loop: CASSRRLAGVGDEQFF. The DNA of the CDR3 is TGTGCCAGCAGCCGTCGATTGGCGGGAGTTGGGGATGAGCAGTTCTTC.

The CDR3 bases are TGTGCCAGCGGACTTGGTACGCAGTATTTT. This gives the protein CASGLGTQYF. The chain employs TRBV2 and TRBJ2-3, with D possibly TRBD2 on 5 matching bases. The germline gives CDR1 SNHLY, CDR2 FYNNEI. V dropped 8 bases and J dropped 8 bases, with 8 bases sitting between them. The CDR3 covers 10 residues.

The gene calls are TRBV7-2 and TRBJ2-7; D may correspond to TRBD1 or TRBD2 (7 bases each). Trimming pared 1 base from V and 3 bases from J, leaving 13 bases between. This CDR3 spans 15 amino acids. The germline V gene encodes CDR1 SGHTA and CDR2 FQGNSA. The CDR3 is CASSLVGRGGYEQYF. The CDR3 DNA reads as TGTGCCAGCAGCTTAGTTGGCAGGGGGGGCTACGAGCAGTACTTC.

The rearrangement links TRBV4-1 to TRBJ2-1, with D perhaps being TRBD1 or TRBD2 (6 bases each). The ends were cut back, 3 bases at V and 4 bases at J, with 19 bases in the middle. The CDR3 runs to 17 residues. From germline, CDR1 is MGHRA and CDR2 YSYEKL. In DNA, the CDR3 is TGCGCCAGCAGCCAGATCGTGGGGGGCGTAAGGTACAATGAGCAGTTCTTC. This encodes CASSQIVGGVRYNEQFF.